This paragraph covers one TCR beta chain sequence. The V end was cut by 6 bases, the J end by 7 bases, with 12 bases between. CDR3 length: 11 amino acids. Germline V gene lookup returns CDR1 DFQATT and CDR2 SNEGSKA (reference sequence). The data were obtained in a study of cytomegalovirus exposure and HLA in healthy donors. PCR primers comprised 60 Vbeta and 13 Jbeta primers. Measured with immunoSEQ multiplex PCR; TCRdb has only the in-frame clones, and not every one. The repertoire holds 60,000 to 70,000 clones, with around 80% as singletons. The V and J genes are TRBV20-1 and TRBJ1-2, with no clear D. What was sequenced was PBMCs. This receptor was identified in a woman aged 25-40 years in good health and CMV-seronegative. CDR3 bases: TGCAGTGCCCGCGGGTTTGGTGGCTACACCTTC. Encoded protein: CSARGFGGYTF.